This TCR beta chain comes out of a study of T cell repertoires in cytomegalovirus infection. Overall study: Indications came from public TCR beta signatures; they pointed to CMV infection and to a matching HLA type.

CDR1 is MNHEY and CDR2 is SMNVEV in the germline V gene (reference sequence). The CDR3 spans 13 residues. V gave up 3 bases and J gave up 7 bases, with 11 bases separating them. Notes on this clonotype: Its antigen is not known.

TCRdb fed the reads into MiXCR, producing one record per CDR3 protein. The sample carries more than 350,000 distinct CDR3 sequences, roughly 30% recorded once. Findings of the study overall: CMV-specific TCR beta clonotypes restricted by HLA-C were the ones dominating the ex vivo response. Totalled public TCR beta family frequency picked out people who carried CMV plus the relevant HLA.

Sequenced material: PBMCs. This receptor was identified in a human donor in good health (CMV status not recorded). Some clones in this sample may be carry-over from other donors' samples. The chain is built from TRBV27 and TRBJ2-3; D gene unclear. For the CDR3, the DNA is TGTGCCAGCAGTTTTGACGTAATCAATACGCAGTATTTT. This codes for CASSFDVINTQYF.